The 20 T cell receptor beta chains presented below share a single source sample, sequenced in a study of blood T cells in healthy people across ages (dated by TCRdb to between 2015 and 2016). Library preparation was by 5' RACE. The run used an Illumina HiSeq 2500. The second PCR ran for roughly 7 to 11 cycles and used a J-beta primer mix along with a sample-barcoded 5' primer. Starting from the raw public reads, TCRdb applied fastp trimming at Q25, assembled clones with MiXCR and retained in-frame beta chains. Rows with one shared CDR3 protein collapse into an entry with the most common genes and DNA. The sample table shows some 670,000 distinct CDR3 sequences, and more than 45% are seen once. The ten largest account for 13% of the sample. Input material: blood. These receptors were taken from a woman of 80 years or more in good health.

This clonotype was detected many times. This chain links TRBV20-1 with TRBJ1-5; D remains ambiguous. The germline gives CDR1 DFQATT, CDR2 SNEGSKA (reference sequence). This CDR3 comprises 14 residues. Trimming left V 2 bases short and J 0 bases short, with 8 bases between. CDR3 protein: CSARREYSNQPQHF. The CDR3 nucleotides read TGCAGTGCTAGACGGGAATATAGCAATCAGCCCCAGCATTTT.

This clonotype was counted ten times or more. The CDR3 protein is CASSPTSGGHNEQFF. CDR3 DNA sequence: TGTGCCAGCAGTCCGACTAGCGGGGGGCACAATGAGCAGTTCTTC. This sequence joins TRBV6-4 and TRBJ2-1; 13 bases agree with TRBD2. The CDR3 length is 15 residues. V dropped 5 bases and J dropped 5; count of bases not matched to a gene: 3. CDR1 is MRHNA, CDR2 SNTAGT, per germline.

This clonotype came up many times. The chain has TRBV6-5 and TRBJ2-3; D call uncertain. Germline lookup yields CDR1 MNHEY and CDR2 SVGAGI. There are 14 residues in the CDR3. V lost 2 bases, J lost 7 bases, and 13 bases lay in between. The CDR3 reads CASSYASLRNTQYF. Written as DNA, the CDR3 is TGTGCCAGCAGTTACGCGAGTTTGAGGAATACGCAGTATTTT.

This clonotype was seen more than once but under ten times. The genes are TRBV2 and TRBJ2-7; no firm D call. The V gene lost 11 bases and the J gene lost 4 bases, with 12 bases spanning the gap. Germline assignment: CDR1 SNHLY and CDR2 FYNNEI. This CDR3 region has 11 residues. CDR3 protein: CAGSITYEQYF. Written as DNA, the CDR3 is TGTGCCGGATCAATAACGTACGAGCAGTACTTC.

The V gene is TRBV10-3, the J gene TRBJ1-2; 7 positions agree with TRBD1. The germline V gene has CDR1 ENHRY and CDR2 SYGVKD. This CDR3 spans 14 amino acids. Trimming cost V 4 bases and J 2 bases; bases outside gene matches: 4. Here the CDR3 DNA reads TGTGCCATCAGTGGTCAGGGGGTGAACTATGGCTACACCTTC. Translation: CAISGQGVNYGYTF.

This clonotype occurred once. V usage is TRBV4-3 and J usage is TRBJ1-4, with D perhaps matching TRBD1 (5 bases). Trimming took 0 bases from V and 7 from J, leaving 9 bases between them. Per germline, CDR1 LGHNA and CDR2 YSLEER. The CDR3 totals 14 residues. The CDR3 here is CASSQDWGSEKLFF. CDR3 bases: TGCGCCAGCAGCCAAGATTGGGGGAGTGAAAAACTGTTTTTT.

By share of the sample, this clonotype is medium-sized. V usage is TRBV20-1 and J usage is TRBJ2-4; 8 positions match TRBD2. The CDR3 is made up of 18 amino acids. J was trimmed by 2 bases and V by 3 bases; bases with no gene match: 15. Germline-derived CDR1 and CDR2 are DFQATT and SNEGSKA (reference sequence). This CDR3 reads CSASDSGTAGASKNIQYF. The CDR3 coding sequence is TGCAGTGCTAGCGACTCCGGAACAGCGGGAGCATCCAAAAACATTCAGTACTTC.

The V call is TRBV7-6, the J call TRBJ2-3, with D perhaps TRBD1 (5 bases). Germline values: CDR1 SGHVS, CDR2 FNYEAQ. Trimming took off 5 bases at V and 4 bases at J, with 13 bases between the two ends. The CDR3 loop spans 14 amino acids. The CDR3 protein is CASSARVAADTQYF. DNA of the CDR3: TGTGCCAGCAGCGCCAGGGTCGCCGCAGATACGCAGTATTTT.

This clonotype appeared many times. The chain has TRBV3-1 and TRBJ2-3, with D possibly TRBD1 on 5 matching bases. The ends were cut back, 0 bases at V and 3 bases at J, with 7 bases in the middle. This CDR3 contains 14 residues. The V gene's germline CDR1 is LGHDT and CDR2 YNNKEL (reference sequence). The chain's CDR3 is CASSQDTGTDTQYF. The CDR3 nucleotides are TGTGCCAGCAGCCAAGATACAGGAACAGATACGCAGTATTTT.

Only a few counts were recorded for this clonotype. Possible read error: a much larger clone is one base away. V is TRBV6-4 and J is TRBJ2-7; 11 positions agree with TRBD2. J lost 7 bases, V lost 3 bases, and 11 bases had no gene match. CDR1 is MRHNA, CDR2 SNTAGT, per germline. The CDR3 totals 16 residues. The CDR3 nucleotides are TGTGCCAGCAGTGATGGGCTAGCGGGAGGCTACAATGAGCAGTACTTC. Translation gives CASSDGLAGGYNEQYF.

This clonotype was seen many times. The chain carries TRBV2 and TRBJ2-5; weak D call: TRBD1 (6 bases). CDR1 and CDR2 from the germline V gene are SNHLY and FYNNEI. The CDR3 is 15 residues long. The V end lost 0 bases, the J end lost 4 bases, and 12 bases lay between the germline ends. DNA of the CDR3: TGTGCCAGCAGTGAAGCGGCAGGGGTGGGAGAGACCCAGTACTTC. Its protein is CASSEAAGVGETQYF. Filled out from reference TRBV2 and TRBJ2-5, the complete variable domain reads EPEVTQTPSHQVTQMGQEVILRCVPISNHLYFYWYRQILGQKVEFLVSFYNNEISEKSEIFDDQFSVERPDGSNFTLKIRSTKLEDSAMYFCASSEAAGVGETQYFGPGTRLLVL.

There are many counts of this clonotype. The chain links TRBV6-5 to TRBJ2-2; 12 nucleotides agree with TRBD1. The CDR3 consists of 17 residues. The germline gives CDR1 MNHEY, CDR2 SVGAGI. J lost 7 bases, V lost 1 base, and 7 bases had no gene match. CDR3 bases: TGTGCCAGCAGTTACTTGGGACAGGGGGCCCGTGGCGGGGAGCTGTTTTTT. The encoded protein is CASSYLGQGARGGELFF.

The genes are TRBV20-1 and TRBJ2-5; D is ambiguous. The CDR3 runs 13 residues. The germline V gene encodes CDR1 DFQATT and CDR2 SNEGSKA (reference sequence). V lost 3 bases to trimming and J lost 2 bases, with 10 bases between them. CDR3 sequence reads: CSARFQIQETQYF. In nucleotides, the CDR3 is TGCAGTGCTAGGTTTCAAATACAAGAGACCCAGTACTTC.

This clonotype came up once. An end of the junction differs from the germline gene, which may be a read error. The chain has TRBV29-1 and TRBJ2-1, with D unclear. The CDR3 has 13 amino acids. From germline, CDR1 is SQVTM and CDR2 ANQGSEA. CDR3 bases: TGCGGCGTTGAAGGTACGGGTCCCAATGAGCAGTTCTTC. Translating gives CGVEGTGPNEQFF.

As for this clonotype: The junction shows a germline mismatch at one end, possibly a read error. This sequence joins TRBV29-1 and TRBJ2-2, with a tentative D call TRBD2 (5 bases). Germline lookup yields CDR1 SQVTM and CDR2 ANQGSEA. The CDR3 length is 12 residues. CDR3 nucleotides: TGCGGCGTCGGGGTGAACACCGGGGAGCTGTTTTTT. The encoded protein is CGVGVNTGELFF.

With regard to this clonotype: A much larger clone differs by one base, so this may be a read error. This chain links TRBV20-1 with TRBJ2-7; D ambiguous. V was trimmed by 5 bases and J by 2 bases, leaving 7 bases between them. The CDR3 extends over 11 amino acids. Germline-derived CDR1 and CDR2 are DFQATT and SNEGSKA (reference sequence). CDR3 amino acids: CSAGRPYEQYF. The CDR3 DNA sequence: TGCAGTGCTGGACGGCCCTACGAGCAGTACTTC.

This chain connects TRBV6-2 or TRBV6-3 to TRBJ2-6, with D maybe TRBD2 (5 bases). The CDR3 loop spans 15 amino acids. CDR1 is MNHEY, CDR2 SVGEGT, per germline. V lost 6 bases, J lost 4 bases, and 13 bases lay in between. CDR3: CASSPRAPGANVLTF. Here the CDR3 DNA reads TGTGCCAGCAGCCCGAGGGCCCCAGGGGCCAACGTCCTGACTTTC.

Comments on this clonotype: A read error may be the cause here, since a much bigger clone is one base away. The chain combines TRBV3-1 with TRBJ2-1; either TRBD1 or TRBD2 may supply D (5 bases each). Germline V gives CDR1 LGHDT, CDR2 YNNKEL (reference sequence). CDR3 length: 14 amino acids. CDR3 in amino acids: CASSHLGTNNEQLF. CDR3 nucleotides: TGTGCCAGCAGCCACCTCGGGACCAACAATGAGCAGTTATTC.

This clonotype was observed a handful of times. The chain links TRBV12-3 or TRBV12-4 to TRBJ1-2; possibly TRBD1 for D (5 bases). CDR3 length: 12 amino acids. Trimming left V 7 bases short and J 8 bases short, with 14 bases between. This CDR3 reads CASTLGQQGYTF. CDR3 DNA sequence: TGTGCCAGCACCCTGGGGCAGCAGGGCTACACCTTC.

This clonotype has a handful of counts. This chain uses TRBV11-2 with TRBJ2-5; no reliable D call. Trimming took 5 bases from V and 5 from J, leaving 12 bases between them. The CDR3 sequence is 13 residues long. In germline, CDR1 is SGHAT, CDR2 FQNNGV. The chain's CDR3 is CASSLVYEETQYF. The CDR3 DNA reads as TGTGCCAGCAGCCTAGTATACGAGGAGACCCAGTACTTC.